This is a list of T cell receptor beta chains from one sample in a study of T-cell reconstitution after alpha-beta-depleted transplantation in children. One entry per CDR3 protein, called by TCRdb with MiXCR from the PCR reads. The sample has 450,000 to 600,000 distinct CDR3 sequences, over 9.5% seen once. Specimen: PBMCs, collected before TCRalphabeta/CD19-depleted stem cell transplant. The receptors stem from a child between 2 and 9 years old with inherited bone marrow failure, due to receive a stem cell transplant. The CDR3 runs from the conserved cysteine through the conserved F or W. The D gene is left open where the match is weak. Size is stated as once, few or many counts, or a class when the clone is expanded.

D	V	J	size	CDR3	DNA
TRBD2	TRBV7-9	TRBJ2-1	few	CASSFPGTSGKDNEQFF	TGTGCCAGCAGCTTCCCCGGGACTAGCGGGAAGGACAATGAGCAGTTCTTC
-	TRBV29-1	TRBJ2-7	few	CSVEDRSRGRGNYEQYF	TGCAGCGTTGAAGATCGGTCTCGGGGCAGGGGCAACTACGAGCAGTACTTC
-	TRBV6-5	TRBJ2-7	many	CASSQSMTPPYEQYF	TGTGCCAGCAGTCAGAGTATGACTCCACCCTACGAGCAGTACTTC
-	TRBV10-3	TRBJ2-5	many	CAISESREETQYF	TGTGCCATCAGTGAGTCCAGGGAAGAGACCCAGTACTTC
-	TRBV5-6	TRBJ2-1	many	CASSLGAVTYNEQFF	TGTGCCAGCAGCTTGGGAGCGGTAACCTACAATGAGCAGTTCTTC
-	TRBV6-2/TRBV6-3	TRBJ2-3	many	CASRTGAEDTQYF	TGTGCCAGCAGAACCGGGGCCGAAGATACGCAGTATTTT
TRBD2	TRBV27	TRBJ2-4	many	CASSFGLAGGVTKNIQYF	TGTGCCAGCAGTTTCGGACTAGCGGGAGGGGTAACCAAAAACATTCAGTACTTC
-	TRBV7-9	TRBJ2-7	many	CASSLRTEEQYF	TGTGCCAGCAGCTTAAGGACTGAGGAGCAGTACTTC
-	TRBV28	TRBJ2-5	many	CASTWSYRETQYF	TGTGCCAGCACGTGGTCATACCGAGAGACCCAGTACTTC
-	TRBV5-6	TRBJ2-5	many	CASSLANREETQYF	TGTGCCAGCAGCTTGGCCAACAGGGAGGAGACCCAGTACTTC
TRBD1	TRBV20-1	TRBJ1-2	many	CSAPFQGADGYTF	TGCAGTGCTCCTTTCCAGGGGGCGGATGGCTACACCTTC